This T cell receptor beta chain appears in the sequencing data of a study of CD8 T cells in ankylosing spondylitis. Study-wide results and limits: Blood of patients with ankylosing spondylitis appeared to be characterized by a TCR beta motif of 8 or 9 highly homologous variants.

This clonotype was counted at least ten times. Antigen: not known. CDR3 length: 15 amino acids. Trimming took off 3 bases at V and 6 bases at J, with 18 bases between the two ends. Germline V gene sequence: CDR1 SGDLS, CDR2 YYNGEE. TCRdb ran MiXCR on the 5' RACE reads and lists one entry per CDR3 protein. The sample contains roughly 46,000 distinct CDR3 sequences, just under 4% of which appear only once. The rearrangement joins TRBV9 to TRBJ1-2; a weak D match, TRBD1 (6 bases). The sample consisted of blood, either unsorted or a sorted T cell fraction (not recorded which). This receptor was obtained from a female donor with ankylosing spondylitis or in good health (not recorded which). The CDR3, as DNA: TGTGCCAGCAGCGGGGGAAGCCGGGACATAAATGGCTACACCTTC. Protein product: CASSGGSRDINGYTF.